This TCR beta chain was observed in a study of shared clonotypes between healthy human individuals. Study background: Each donor's CD8 memory used one plate, CD8 naive two, each CD4 subset three. Study outcomes and limitations: The donor pool, a small one, limited the genetic and exposure-history diversity represented.

This clone was seen ten or more times. Its antigen is undetermined. The sample has other DNA sequences that encode this CDR3 too. The ends were cut back, 2 bases at V and 1 base at J, with 6 bases in the middle. Per the germline V gene, CDR1 is SGHRS and CDR2 is YFSETQ. The CDR3 loop spans 14 amino acids. Replicate PCRs run on sorted subsets employed around 200 ng DNA, 30,000 to 35,000 T cell genomes. Clones were sequenced by immunoSEQ multiplex PCR, and TCRdb holds only the in-frame ones, with some missing. The repertoire holds about 680,000 clones, with around four fifths as singletons. The sample comprised memory CD4+ T cells sorted from blood. Subset noted: CD45RA-negative fraction. The chain is built from TRBV5-1 and TRBJ2-2; no clear D. The sequence was collected from a woman in her twenties or thirties in good health. DNA for the CDR3: TGCGCCAGCAGCTTTGGCGGGAACACCGGGGAGCTGTTTTTT. Its translation is CASSFGGNTGELFF.